Listed here are 3 T cell receptor beta chains from one sample, sequenced in a study of shared T cell receptors in the human thymus (dated by TCRdb to the early 2020s). Library preparation employed the immunoSEQ multiplex PCR assay. TCRdb took over this immuneACCESS table, retaining in-frame rearrangements with V and J assigned. Such tables are incomplete; in checked studies, under half of the missing clones stem from an unresolved V gene, and the remainder is unexplained. Counted in this sample were about 660,000 clones; roughly 90% of them appeared once. Around 0.0099% of the sample is held by the ten biggest clonotypes. These data also featured in a second study, about human thymus T cells.

Input material: thymocytes. The receptor set was obtained from a boy younger than two with a congenital heart defect. Donor details come from another sample of the same person, matched by shared clones.

This clone came up a few times. The rearrangement uses TRBV12-5 and TRBJ1-5; tentative D call: TRBD1 (5 bases). V dropped 4 bases and J dropped 2 bases, with 15 bases sitting between them. Germline-derived CDR1 and CDR2 are LGHNT and FRNRAP. CDR3 size: 16 residues. CDR3 sequence (DNA): TGTGCTAGTGGTTCGGCAGGACACCCGGGCAATCAGCCCCAGCATTTT. Its protein is CASGSAGHPGNQPQHF.

V is TRBV13 and J is TRBJ2-1; maybe TRBD1 (5 bases). Germline V gene sequence: CDR1 PRHDT, CDR2 FYEKMQ (reference sequence). The V gene lost 3 bases and the J gene lost 5 bases, with 8 bases spanning the gap. This CDR3 has 13 residues. This CDR3 reads CASSLGRDNEQFF. The DNA of the CDR3 is TGTGCCAGCAGCTTGGGGCGAGACAATGAGCAGTTCTTC.

The chain links TRBV28 to TRBJ2-7; 15 positions agree with TRBD2. This CDR3 region has 17 residues. With 6 bases clipped from V and 3 bases from J, the junction kept 9 bases outside the gene matches. Germline CDR1 is MDHEN and CDR2 is SYDVKM. The CDR3 nucleotides read TGTGCCAGCAGAGGGACTAGCGGGAGGCCCTCGGGCTACGAGCAGTACTTC. Translated, it gives CASRGTSGRPSGYEQYF.